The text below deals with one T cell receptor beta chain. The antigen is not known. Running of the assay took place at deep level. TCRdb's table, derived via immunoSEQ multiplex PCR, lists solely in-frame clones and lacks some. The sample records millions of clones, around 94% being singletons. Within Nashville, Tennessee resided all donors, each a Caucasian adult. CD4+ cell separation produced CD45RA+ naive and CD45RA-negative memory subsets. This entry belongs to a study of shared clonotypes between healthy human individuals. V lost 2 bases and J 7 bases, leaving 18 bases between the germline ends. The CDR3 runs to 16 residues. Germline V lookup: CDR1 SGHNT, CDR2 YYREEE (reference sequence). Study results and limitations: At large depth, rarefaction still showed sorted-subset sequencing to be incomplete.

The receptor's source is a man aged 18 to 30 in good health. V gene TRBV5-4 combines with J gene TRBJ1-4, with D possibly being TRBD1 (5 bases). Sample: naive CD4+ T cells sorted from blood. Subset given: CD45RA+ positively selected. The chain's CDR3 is CASSLGQSRGPEKLFF. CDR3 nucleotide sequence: TGTGCCAGCAGCTTAGGACAATCTCGGGGCCCTGAAAAACTGTTTTTT.